Shown below are 8 T cell receptor beta chains from a single sample sequenced in a study of shared clonotypes between healthy human individuals. Naivety among CD8 cells was defined by CD45RO negativity and positive CCR7 selection, thereby excluding terminally differentiated effector memory CD45RA+ cells. Sequencing used immunoSEQ multiplex PCR; TCRdb keeps in-frame clones, though not all of them. Of millions of clones listed, around 96% are singletons. Sequencing was carried out using naive CD8+ T cells sorted from blood. The receptors stem from a man aged 18 to 30 in good health.

The chain couples TRBV5-3 to TRBJ1-4, with 11 bases lining up with TRBD1. TRBV5-3 is known as an ORF, though its function is uncertain. The trim removed 5 bases at V and 4 bases at J, leaving 7 bases unmatched. The CDR3 loop spans 16 amino acids. The CDR3 coding sequence is TGTGCCAGAAGGCGGACAGGGGGCCTCGGTAATGAAAAACTGTTTTTT. Protein product: CARRRTGGLGNEKLFF.

The rearrangement joins TRBV5-4 to TRBJ1-5; D ambiguous. The ends were cut back, 0 bases at V and 0 bases at J, with 13 bases in the middle. The CDR3 sequence is 17 residues long. The germline gives CDR1 SGHNT, CDR2 YYREEE (reference sequence). Written as DNA, the CDR3 is TGTGCCAGCAGCTTGGTGCGACGGAATTATAGCAATCAGCCCCAGCATTTT. This translates into CASSLVRRNYSNQPQHF. Full variable domain (outside the CDR3, taken from reference TRBV5-4 and TRBJ1-5): ETGVTQSPTHLIKTRGQQVTLRCSSQSGHNTVSWYQQALGQGPQFIFQYYREEENGRGNFPPRFSGLQFPNYSSELNVNALELDDSALYLCASSLVRRNYSNQPQHFGDGTRLSIL.

This chain connects TRBV15 to TRBJ1-1; perhaps TRBD1 as D (5 bases). Deletions cut 0 bases from V and 4 bases from J, with 12 bases between. Germline V lookup: CDR1 LNHNV, CDR2 YYDKDF (reference sequence). The CDR3 is 15 amino acids. In DNA form, the CDR3 reads TGTGCCACCAGCAGAGAGGGTAATGGGGGCACTGAAGCTTTCTTT. Its protein product is CATSREGNGGTEAFF.

The chain carries TRBV28 and TRBJ1-1, with 7 bases aligning to TRBD1. The CDR3 spans 14 residues. Germline-derived CDR1 and CDR2 are MDHEN and SYDVKM. The J segment lost 4 bases and the V segment lost 3 bases, leaving 5 bases of the junction unmatched. CDR3 coding DNA: TGTGCCAGCAGTTTTACAGGGGTTGGCACTGAAGCTTTCTTT. Protein product: CASSFTGVGTEAFF.

The rearrangement links TRBV5-4 to TRBJ2-2, with 8 bases aligning to TRBD2. The CDR3 covers 16 residues. Germline lookup yields CDR1 SGHNT and CDR2 YYREEE (reference sequence). Germline trimming cut 2 bases from V and 3 bases from J; bases unmatched to any gene: 6. The CDR3 DNA reads TGTGCCAGCAGCTTTAGAGCGGGGGACTACACCGGGGAGCTGTTTTTT. Amino acids: CASSFRAGDYTGELFF.

The genes are TRBV5-1 and TRBJ1-2; 9 bases map to TRBD1. This CDR3 is 15 amino acids long. Per the germline V gene, CDR1 is SGHRS and CDR2 is YFSETQ. The junction had 18 bases not matched to a gene; V was cut back by 7 bases and J by 11 bases. The CDR3 DNA reads as TGCGCCAGCCGAGATGGTCCCGGGACAGGGATGGGATACACCTTC. It codes for CASRDGPGTGMGYTF.

Only one count was recorded for this clone. V gene TRBV27 combines with J gene TRBJ2-5; 12 bases line up with TRBD1. Per the germline V gene, CDR1 is MNHEY and CDR2 is SMNVEV (reference sequence). The ends lost 2 bases at V and 4 bases at J; junction bases unmatched: 2. The CDR3 is 15 residues long. In nucleotides, the CDR3 is TGTGCCAGCAGTTTAGGGACAGGGGGCGTAGAGACCCAGTACTTC. Amino acids: CASSLGTGGVETQYF.

The chain has TRBV27 and TRBJ2-7, with no clear D. Germline CDR1 and CDR2: MNHEY and SMNVEV (reference sequence). V was pared by 3 bases and J by 0 bases, with 15 bases between. The CDR3 covers 16 residues. The CDR3 region is CASSFSGVPYSYEQYF. CDR3 bases: TGTGCCAGCAGTTTCTCCGGAGTTCCTTACTCCTACGAGCAGTACTTC.